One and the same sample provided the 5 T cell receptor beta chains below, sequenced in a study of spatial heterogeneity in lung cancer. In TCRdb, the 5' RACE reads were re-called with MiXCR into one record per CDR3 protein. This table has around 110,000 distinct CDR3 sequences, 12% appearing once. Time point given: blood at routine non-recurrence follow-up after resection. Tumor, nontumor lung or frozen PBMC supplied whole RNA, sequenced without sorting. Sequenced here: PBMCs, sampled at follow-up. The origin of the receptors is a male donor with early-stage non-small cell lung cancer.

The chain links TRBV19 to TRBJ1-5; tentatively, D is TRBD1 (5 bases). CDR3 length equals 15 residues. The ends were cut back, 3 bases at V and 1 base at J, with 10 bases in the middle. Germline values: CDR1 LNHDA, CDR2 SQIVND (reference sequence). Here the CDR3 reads CASSIVRVSNQPQHF. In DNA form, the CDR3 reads TGTGCCAGTAGTATTGTCAGGGTCAGCAATCAGCCCCAGCATTTT.

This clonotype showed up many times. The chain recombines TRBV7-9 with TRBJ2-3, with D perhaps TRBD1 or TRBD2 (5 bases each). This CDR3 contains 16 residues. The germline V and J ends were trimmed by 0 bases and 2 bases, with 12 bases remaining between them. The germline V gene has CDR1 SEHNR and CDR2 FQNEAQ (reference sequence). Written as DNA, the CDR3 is TGTGCCAGCAGCTTAGCGAGGGGACGGAACACAGATACGCAGTATTTT. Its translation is CASSLARGRNTDTQYF. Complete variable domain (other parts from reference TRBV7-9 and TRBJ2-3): DTGVSQNPRHKITKRGQNVTFRCDPISEHNRLYWYRQTLGQGPEFLTYFQNEAQLEKSRLLSDRFSAERPKGSFSTLEIQRTEQGDSAMYLCASSLARGRNTDTQYFGPGTRLTVL.

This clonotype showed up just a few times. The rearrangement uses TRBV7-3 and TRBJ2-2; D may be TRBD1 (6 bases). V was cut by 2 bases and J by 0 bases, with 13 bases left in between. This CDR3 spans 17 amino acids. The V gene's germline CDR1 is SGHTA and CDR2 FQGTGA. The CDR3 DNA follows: TGTGCCAGCAGCTTAGACCGGGACAACGCGAACACCGGGGAGCTGTTTTTT. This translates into CASSLDRDNANTGELFF.

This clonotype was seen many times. Written as DNA, the CDR3 is TGTGCCAGCGTCCGGGGCCTTAGCTCCTACGAGCAGTACTTC. It codes for CASVRGLSSYEQYF. This chain uses TRBV28 with TRBJ2-7; D could derive from TRBD1 or TRBD2 (5 bases each). Germline V gives CDR1 MDHEN, CDR2 SYDVKM. The V and J ends lost 8 bases and 0 bases respectively, with 14 bases between them. The CDR3 is 14 residues long.

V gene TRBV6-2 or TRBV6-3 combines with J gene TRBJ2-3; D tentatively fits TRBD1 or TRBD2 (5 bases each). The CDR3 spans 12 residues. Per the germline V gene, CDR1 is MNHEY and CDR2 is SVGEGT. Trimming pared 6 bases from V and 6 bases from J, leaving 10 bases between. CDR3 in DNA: TGTGCCAGCAGACGGGACGGGGATACGCAGTATTTT. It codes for CASRRDGDTQYF.